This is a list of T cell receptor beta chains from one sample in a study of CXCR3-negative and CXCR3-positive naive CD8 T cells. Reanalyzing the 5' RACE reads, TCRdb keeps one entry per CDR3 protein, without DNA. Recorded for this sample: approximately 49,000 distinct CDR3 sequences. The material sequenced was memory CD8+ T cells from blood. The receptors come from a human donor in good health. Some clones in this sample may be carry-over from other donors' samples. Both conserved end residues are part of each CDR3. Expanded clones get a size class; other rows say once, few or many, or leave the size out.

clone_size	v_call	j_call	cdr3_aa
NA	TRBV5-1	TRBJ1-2	CASSFENRADGYTF
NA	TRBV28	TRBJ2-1	CASTALENEQFF
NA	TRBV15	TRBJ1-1	CATSRDPGGDTEAFF
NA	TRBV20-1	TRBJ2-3	CSARGTSGPPVTDTQYF
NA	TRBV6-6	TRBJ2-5	CASSLAGGVETQYF
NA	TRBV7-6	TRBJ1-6	CARSEDRDYSPLHF
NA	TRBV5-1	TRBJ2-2	CASSVDRYTGELFF
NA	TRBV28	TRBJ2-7	CASLWTSGSSYEQYF
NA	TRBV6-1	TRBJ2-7	CASSEIERGAAYEQYF
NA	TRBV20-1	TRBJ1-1	CSAREGTDTEAFF
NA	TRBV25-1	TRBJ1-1	CASATGTLTEAFF
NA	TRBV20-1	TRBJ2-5	CSARVWGQETQYF
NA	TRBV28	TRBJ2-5	CASSSTRDSQETQYF
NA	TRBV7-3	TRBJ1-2	CASSLAPDGRYGYTF
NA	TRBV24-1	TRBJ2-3	CATSDSHEGTDTQYF
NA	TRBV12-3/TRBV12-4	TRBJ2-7	CASGGSYEQYF
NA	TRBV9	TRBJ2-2	CASRASGGPNTEELFF
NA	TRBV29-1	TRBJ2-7	CSVGSGTYEQYF
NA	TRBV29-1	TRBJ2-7	CSVEGGEESYEQYF
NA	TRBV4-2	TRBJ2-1	CASSQSSGSIGNEQFF
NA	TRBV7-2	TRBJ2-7	CASSWDRANEQYF
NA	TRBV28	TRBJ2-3	CASSSQNEVEQYF
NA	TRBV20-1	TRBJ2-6	CSASAGTGANVLTF
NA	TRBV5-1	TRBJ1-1	CASSLTGGEGTEAFF
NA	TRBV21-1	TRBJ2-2	CASSKWEDRGTGELFF
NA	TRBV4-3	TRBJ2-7	CASSPEKRGVYEQYF
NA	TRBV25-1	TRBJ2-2	CASSEGGELFF
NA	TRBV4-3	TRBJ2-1	CASSQVGTSGSANEQFF
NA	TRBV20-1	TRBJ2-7	CSADSGGLYEQYF
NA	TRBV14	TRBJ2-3	CASSPTSASTDTQYF
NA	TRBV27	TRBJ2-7	CASSNRGGTTYEQYF
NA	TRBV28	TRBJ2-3	CASTLGRGDTQYF
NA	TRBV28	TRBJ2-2	CASSMRTYTGELFF
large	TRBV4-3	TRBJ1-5	CASSLDRGVQPQHF